Here is one T cell receptor (beta chain) with its context. These data belong to a study of cytomegalovirus exposure and HLA in healthy donors. Across the whole study: The Caucasian-associated ancestry cluster contained more than 75% of the roughly 400 genotyped donors.

Researchers ran the PCR with 60 Vbeta and 13 Jbeta primers. The data were produced by immunoSEQ multiplex PCR, yet TCRdb's version contains in-frame clones alone and is incomplete. The table includes around 150,000 clones, about four fifths detected once. In germline, CDR1 is LNHDA, CDR2 SQIVND (reference sequence). Between the trimmed V and J ends, which lost 5 bases and 2 bases, there was a span of 16 bases. The CDR3 contains 16 residues. Source material: PBMCs. The genes are TRBV19 and TRBJ1-5, with no clear D. The receptor comes from a young man in good health and CMV-seronegative. The CDR3 DNA follows: TGTGCCAGTAGTGTCCACGGCATGGCGGGCAATCAGCCCCAGCATTTT. Its protein is CASSVHGMAGNQPQHF.